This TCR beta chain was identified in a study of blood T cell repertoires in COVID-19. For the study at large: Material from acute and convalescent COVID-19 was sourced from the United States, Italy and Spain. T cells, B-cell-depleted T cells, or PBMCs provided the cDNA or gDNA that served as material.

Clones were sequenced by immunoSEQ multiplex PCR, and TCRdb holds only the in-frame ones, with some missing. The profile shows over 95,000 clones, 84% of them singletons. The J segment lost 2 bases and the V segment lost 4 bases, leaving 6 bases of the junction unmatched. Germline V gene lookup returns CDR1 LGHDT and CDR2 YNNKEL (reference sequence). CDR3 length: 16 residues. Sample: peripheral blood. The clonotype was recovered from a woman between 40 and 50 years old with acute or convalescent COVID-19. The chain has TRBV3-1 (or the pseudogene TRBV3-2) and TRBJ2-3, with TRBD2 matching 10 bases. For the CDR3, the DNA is TGTGCCAGCAGCCCCACAGCGGGGGGGCTCACAGATACGCAGTATTTT. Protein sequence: CASSPTAGGLTDTQYF.